The entry below gives a single T cell receptor beta chain sequence along with its context. The data stem from a study of PD-L1 blockade in urothelial cancer. For the study at large: Patients took up atezolizumab at some point between 2012 and 2014 at 1,200 mg intravenously every 3 weeks.

Synthetic TCR analog templates were spiked into each PCR. Sequenced by immunoSEQ multiplex PCR; TCRdb stores in-frame clones only, minus some. Here the sample spans 75,000 to 95,000 clones, approximately 80% being singletons. Germline CDR1 is MDHEN and CDR2 is SYDVKM. Between the trimmed V and J ends, which lost 6 bases and 1 base, there was a span of 10 bases. This CDR3 contains 14 residues. The time point was: pretreatment peripheral blood. The source material was PBMCs, sampled around atezolizumab (anti-PD-L1) treatment. The rearrangement joins TRBV28 to TRBJ1-5; the D gene is possibly TRBD1 (6 bases). The TCR sequence derives from a man in his forties with urothelial cancer. The CDR3 nucleotides read TGTGCCAGCAGACTAACAGGGAGCAATCAGCCCCAGCATTTT. Amino acids: CASRLTGSNQPQHF.